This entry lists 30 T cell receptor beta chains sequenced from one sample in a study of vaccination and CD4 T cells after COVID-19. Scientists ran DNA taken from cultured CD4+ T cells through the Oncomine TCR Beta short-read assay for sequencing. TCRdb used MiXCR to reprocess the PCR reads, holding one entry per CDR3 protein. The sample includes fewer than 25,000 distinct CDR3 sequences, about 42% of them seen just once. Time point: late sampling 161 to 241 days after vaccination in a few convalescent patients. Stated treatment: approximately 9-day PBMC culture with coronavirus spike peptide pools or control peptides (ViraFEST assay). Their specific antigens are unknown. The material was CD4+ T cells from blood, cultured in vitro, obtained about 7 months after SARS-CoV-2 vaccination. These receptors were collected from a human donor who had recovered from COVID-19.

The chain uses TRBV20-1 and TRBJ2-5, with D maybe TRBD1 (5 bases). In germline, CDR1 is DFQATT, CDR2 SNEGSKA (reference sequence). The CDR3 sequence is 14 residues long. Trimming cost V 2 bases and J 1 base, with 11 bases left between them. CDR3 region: CSARFLGLQETQYF. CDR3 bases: TGCAGTGCTAGATTCCTGGGGCTCCAAGAGACCCAGTACTTC.

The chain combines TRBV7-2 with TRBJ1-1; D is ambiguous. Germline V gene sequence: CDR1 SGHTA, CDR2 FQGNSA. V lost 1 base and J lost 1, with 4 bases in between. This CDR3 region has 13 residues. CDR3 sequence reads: CASSLVQNTEAFF. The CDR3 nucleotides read TGTGCCAGCAGCTTAGTGCAGAACACTGAAGCTTTCTTT.

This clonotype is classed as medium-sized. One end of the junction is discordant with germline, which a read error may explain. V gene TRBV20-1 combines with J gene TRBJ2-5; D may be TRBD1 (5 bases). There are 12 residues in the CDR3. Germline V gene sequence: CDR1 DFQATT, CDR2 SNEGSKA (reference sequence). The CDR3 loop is CSAGDRGETQYF. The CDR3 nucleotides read TGCAGTGCTGGAGATAGGGGAGAGACCCAGTACTTC.

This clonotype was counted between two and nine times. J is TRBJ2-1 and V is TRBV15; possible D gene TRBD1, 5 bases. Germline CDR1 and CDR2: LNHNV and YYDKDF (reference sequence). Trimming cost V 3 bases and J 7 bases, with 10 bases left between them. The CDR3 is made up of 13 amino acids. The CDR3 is CATSSRTPNEQFF. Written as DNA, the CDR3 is TGTGCCACCAGCAGTCGGACACCGAATGAGCAGTTCTTC.

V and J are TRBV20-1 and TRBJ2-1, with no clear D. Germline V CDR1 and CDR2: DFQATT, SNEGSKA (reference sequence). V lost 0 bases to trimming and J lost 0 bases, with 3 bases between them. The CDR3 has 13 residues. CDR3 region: CSARENSYNEQFF. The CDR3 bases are TGCAGTGCTAGAGAGAACTCCTACAATGAGCAGTTCTTC.

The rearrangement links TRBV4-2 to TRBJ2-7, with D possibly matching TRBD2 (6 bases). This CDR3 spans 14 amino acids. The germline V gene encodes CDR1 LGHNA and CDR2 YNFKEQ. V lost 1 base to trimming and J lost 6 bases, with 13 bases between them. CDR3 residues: CASSQGETRGEQYF. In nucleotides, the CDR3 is TGTGCCAGCAGCCAAGGGGAGACTAGAGGCGAGCAGTACTTC.

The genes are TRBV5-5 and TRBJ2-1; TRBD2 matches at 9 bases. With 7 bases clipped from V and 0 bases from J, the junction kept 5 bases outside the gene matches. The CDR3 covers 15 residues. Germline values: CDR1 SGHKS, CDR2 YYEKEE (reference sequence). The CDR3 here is CASGREGSSYNEQFF. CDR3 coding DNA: TGTGCCAGCGGGCGGGAGGGAAGCTCCTACAATGAGCAGTTCTTC.

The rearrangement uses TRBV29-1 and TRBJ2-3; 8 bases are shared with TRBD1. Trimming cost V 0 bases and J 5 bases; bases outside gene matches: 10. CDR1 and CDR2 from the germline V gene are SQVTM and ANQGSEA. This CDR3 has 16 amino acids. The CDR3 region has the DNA TGCAGCGTTGAAGATCCTAACAGGGGGGATGAAGATACGCAGTATTTT. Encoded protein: CSVEDPNRGDEDTQYF.

In DNA, the CDR3 is TGTGCCAGCAGCTTAGCTCCAGGCACAGATACGCAGTATTTT. Amino acid sequence: CASSLAPGTDTQYF. The chain is built from TRBV7-8 and TRBJ2-3; D call uncertain. The CDR3 loop spans 14 amino acids. The V gene lost 0 bases and the J gene lost 1 base, with 5 bases spanning the gap. Germline V gene sequence: CDR1 SGHVS, CDR2 FQNEAQ.

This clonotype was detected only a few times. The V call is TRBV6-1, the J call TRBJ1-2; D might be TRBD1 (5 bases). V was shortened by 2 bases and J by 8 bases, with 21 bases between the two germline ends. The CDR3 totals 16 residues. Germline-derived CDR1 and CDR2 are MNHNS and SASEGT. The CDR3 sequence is CASSERQGGFGRGYTF. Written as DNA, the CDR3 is TGTGCCAGCAGTGAAAGGCAGGGAGGTTTCGGTAGGGGCTACACCTTC.

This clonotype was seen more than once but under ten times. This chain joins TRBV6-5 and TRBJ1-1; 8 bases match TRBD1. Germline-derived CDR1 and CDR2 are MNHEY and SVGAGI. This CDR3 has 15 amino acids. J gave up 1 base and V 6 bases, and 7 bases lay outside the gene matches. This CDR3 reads CASSYAGTGNTEAFF. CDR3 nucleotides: TGTGCCAGCAGCTACGCCGGGACAGGGAACACTGAAGCTTTCTTT.

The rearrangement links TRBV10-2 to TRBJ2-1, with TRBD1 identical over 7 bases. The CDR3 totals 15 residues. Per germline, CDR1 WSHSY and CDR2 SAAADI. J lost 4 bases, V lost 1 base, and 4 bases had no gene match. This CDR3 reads CASSEFDRVYNEQFF. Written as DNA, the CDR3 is TGCGCCAGCAGTGAGTTCGACAGGGTATACAATGAGCAGTTCTTC.

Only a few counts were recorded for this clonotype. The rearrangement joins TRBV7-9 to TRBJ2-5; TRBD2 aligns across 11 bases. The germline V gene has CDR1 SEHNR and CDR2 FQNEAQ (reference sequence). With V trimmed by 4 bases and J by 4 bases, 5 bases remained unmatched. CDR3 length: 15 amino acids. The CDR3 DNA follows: TGTGCCAGCAGCTCGCTAGCGGGAGGAGGAGAGACCCAGTACTTC. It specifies CASSSLAGGGETQYF.

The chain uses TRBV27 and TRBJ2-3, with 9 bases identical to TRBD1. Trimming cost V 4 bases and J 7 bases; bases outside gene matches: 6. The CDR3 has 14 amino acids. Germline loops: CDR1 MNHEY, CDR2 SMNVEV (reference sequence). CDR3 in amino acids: CASSSRDRVNTQYF. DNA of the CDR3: TGTGCCAGCAGTTCCCGGGACAGGGTGAATACGCAGTATTTT.

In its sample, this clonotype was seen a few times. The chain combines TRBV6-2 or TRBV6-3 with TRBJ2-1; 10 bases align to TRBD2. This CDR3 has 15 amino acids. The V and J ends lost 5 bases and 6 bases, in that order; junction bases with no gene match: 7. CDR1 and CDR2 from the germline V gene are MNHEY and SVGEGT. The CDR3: CASSPGTSEVNEQFF. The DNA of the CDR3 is TGTGCCAGCAGTCCCGGGACTAGCGAGGTCAATGAGCAGTTCTTC.

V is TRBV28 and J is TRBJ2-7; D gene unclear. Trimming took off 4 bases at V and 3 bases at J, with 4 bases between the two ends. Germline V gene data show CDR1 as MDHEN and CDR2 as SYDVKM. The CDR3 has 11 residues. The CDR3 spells CASSSSYEQYF. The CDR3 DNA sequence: TGTGCCAGCAGTTCCAGCTACGAGCAGTACTTC.

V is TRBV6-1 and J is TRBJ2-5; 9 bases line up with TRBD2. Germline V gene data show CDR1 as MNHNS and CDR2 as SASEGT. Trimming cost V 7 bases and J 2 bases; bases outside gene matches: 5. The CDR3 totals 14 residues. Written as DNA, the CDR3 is TGTGCCAGCACCCCTAGCGGGGCACAAGAGACCCAGTACTTC. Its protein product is CASTPSGAQETQYF.

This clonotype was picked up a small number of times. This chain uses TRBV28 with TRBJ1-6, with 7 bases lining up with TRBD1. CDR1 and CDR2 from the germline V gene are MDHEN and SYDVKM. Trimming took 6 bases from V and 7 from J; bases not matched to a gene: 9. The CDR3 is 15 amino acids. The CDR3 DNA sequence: TGTGCCAGCAGGGACCGACAGGGAAGAAATTCACCCCTCCACTTT. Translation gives CASRDRQGRNSPLHF.

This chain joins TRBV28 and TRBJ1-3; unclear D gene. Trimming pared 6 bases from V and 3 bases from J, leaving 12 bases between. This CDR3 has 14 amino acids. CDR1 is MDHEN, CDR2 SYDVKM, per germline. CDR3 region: CASSPGGGGNTIYF. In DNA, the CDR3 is TGTGCCAGCAGCCCAGGCGGCGGTGGAAACACCATATATTTT.

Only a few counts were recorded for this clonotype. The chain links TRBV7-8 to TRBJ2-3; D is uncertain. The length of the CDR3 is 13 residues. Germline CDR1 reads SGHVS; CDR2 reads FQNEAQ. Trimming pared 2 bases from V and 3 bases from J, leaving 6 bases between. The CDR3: CASSLQVTDTQYF. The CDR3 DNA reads TGTGCCAGCAGCTTACAAGTTACAGATACGCAGTATTTT. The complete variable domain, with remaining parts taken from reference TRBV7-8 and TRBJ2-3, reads GAGVSQSPRYKVAKRGQDVALRCDPISGHVSLFWYQQALGQGPEFLTYFQNEAQLDKSGLPSDRFFAERPEGSVSTLKIQRTQQEDSAVYLCASSLQVTDTQYFGPGTRLTVL.

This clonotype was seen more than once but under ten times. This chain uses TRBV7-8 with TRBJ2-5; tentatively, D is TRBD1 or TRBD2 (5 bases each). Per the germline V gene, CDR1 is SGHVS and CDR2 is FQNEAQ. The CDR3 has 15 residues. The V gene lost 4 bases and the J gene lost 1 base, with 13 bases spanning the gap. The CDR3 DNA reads TGTGCCAGCAGCTCAGCGAGGGGCCGCCAAGAGACCCAGTACTTC. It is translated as CASSSARGRQETQYF.

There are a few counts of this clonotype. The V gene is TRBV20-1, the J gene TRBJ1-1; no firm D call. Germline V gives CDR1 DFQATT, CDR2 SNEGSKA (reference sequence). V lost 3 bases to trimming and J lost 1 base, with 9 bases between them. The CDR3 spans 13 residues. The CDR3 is CSASPAQNTEAFF. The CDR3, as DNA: TGCAGTGCTAGTCCGGCCCAGAACACTGAAGCTTTCTTT.

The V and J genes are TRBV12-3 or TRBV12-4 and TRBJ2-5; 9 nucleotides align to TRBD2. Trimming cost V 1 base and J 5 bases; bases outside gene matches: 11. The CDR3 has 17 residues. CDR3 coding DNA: TGTGCCAGCAGTTTAGGCCTCTCTGCGGGAGGGAGGGAGACCCAGTACTTC. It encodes CASSLGLSAGGRETQYF.

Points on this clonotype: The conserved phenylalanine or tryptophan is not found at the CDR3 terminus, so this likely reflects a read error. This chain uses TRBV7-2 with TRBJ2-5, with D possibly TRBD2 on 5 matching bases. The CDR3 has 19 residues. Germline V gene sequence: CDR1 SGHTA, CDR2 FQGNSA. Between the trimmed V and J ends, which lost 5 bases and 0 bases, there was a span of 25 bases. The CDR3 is CASSPPNRRSRGYQETQYY. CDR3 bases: TGTGCCAGCAGCCCCCCCAATCGCCGGAGTAGAGGGTACCAAGAGACCCAGTACTAC.

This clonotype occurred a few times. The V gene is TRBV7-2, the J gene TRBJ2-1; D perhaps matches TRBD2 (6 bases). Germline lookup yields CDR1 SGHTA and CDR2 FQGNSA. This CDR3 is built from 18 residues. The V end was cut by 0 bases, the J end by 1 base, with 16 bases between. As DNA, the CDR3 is TGTGCCAGCAGCTTAGCTCGGCGGGGATGGGTGTCCTACAATGAGCAGTTCTTC. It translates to CASSLARRGWVSYNEQFF. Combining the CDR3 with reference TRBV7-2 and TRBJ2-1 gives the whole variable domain GAGVSQSPSNKVTEKGKDVELRCDPISGHTALYWYRQSLGQGLEFLIYFQGNSAPDKSGLPSDRFSAERTGGSVSTLTIQRTQQEDSAVYLCASSLARRGWVSYNEQFFGPGTRLTVL.

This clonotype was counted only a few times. CDR3 sequence: CSARRTDFGYEQYF. In DNA, the CDR3 is TGCAGTGCTCGGAGGACGGATTTTGGTTACGAGCAGTACTTC. V and J are TRBV20-1 and TRBJ2-7; D is perhaps TRBD2 (5 bases). The CDR3 runs 14 residues. Germline V CDR1 and CDR2: DFQATT, SNEGSKA (reference sequence). V lost 5 bases and J 4 bases, leaving 18 bases between the germline ends.

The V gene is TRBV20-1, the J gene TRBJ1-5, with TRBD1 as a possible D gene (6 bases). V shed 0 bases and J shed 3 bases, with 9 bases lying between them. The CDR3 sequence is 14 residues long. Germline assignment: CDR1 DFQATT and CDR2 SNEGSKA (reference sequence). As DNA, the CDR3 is TGCAGTGCTAGAGATAGGACAGTCAATCAGCCCCAGCATTTT. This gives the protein CSARDRTVNQPQHF.

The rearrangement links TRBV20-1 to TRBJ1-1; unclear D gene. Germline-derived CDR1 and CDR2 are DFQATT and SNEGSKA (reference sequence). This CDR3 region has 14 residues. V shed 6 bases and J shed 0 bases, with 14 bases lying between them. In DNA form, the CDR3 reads TGCAGTGCCGAGGGCGGAACTATGAACACTGAAGCTTTCTTT. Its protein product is CSAEGGTMNTEAFF.

CDR3 protein: CSACLAGTDTQYF. The CDR3, as DNA: TGCAGTGCTTGTCTAGCTGGCACAGATACGCAGTATTTT. The chain couples TRBV20-1 to TRBJ2-3, with D possibly being TRBD2 (5 bases). Germline V gives CDR1 DFQATT, CDR2 SNEGSKA (reference sequence). The CDR3 is 13 residues long. The ends were cut back, 5 bases at V and 1 base at J, with 10 bases in the middle.

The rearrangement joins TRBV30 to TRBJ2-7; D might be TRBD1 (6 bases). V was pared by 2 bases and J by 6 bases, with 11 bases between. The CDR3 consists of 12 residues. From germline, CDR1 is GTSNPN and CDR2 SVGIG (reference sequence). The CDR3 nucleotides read TGTGCCTGGAGTCCACAGGGTGGCGAGCAGTACTTC. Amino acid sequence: CAWSPQGGEQYF.